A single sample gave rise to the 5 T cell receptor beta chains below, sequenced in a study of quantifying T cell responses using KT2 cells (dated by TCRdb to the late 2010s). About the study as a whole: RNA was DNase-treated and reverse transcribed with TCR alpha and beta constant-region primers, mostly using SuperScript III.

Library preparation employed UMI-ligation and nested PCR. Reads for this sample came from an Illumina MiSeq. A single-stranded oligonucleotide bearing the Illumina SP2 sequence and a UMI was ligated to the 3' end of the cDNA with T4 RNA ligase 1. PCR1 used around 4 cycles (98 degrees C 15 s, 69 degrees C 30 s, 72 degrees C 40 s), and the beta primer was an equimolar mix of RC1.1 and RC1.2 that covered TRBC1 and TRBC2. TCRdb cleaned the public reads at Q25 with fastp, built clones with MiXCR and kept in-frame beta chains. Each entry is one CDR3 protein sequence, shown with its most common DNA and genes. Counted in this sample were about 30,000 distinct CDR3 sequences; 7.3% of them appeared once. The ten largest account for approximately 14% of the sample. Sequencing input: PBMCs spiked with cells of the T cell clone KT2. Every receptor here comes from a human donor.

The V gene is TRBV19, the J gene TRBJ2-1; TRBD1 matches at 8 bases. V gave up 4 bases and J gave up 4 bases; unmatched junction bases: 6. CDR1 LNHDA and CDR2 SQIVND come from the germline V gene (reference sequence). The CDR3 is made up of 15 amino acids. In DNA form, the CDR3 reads TGTGCCAGTAGTACTCCCGGGACAGGATACAATGAGCAGTTCTTC. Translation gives CASSTPGTGYNEQFF.

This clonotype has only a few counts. Written as DNA, the CDR3 is TGTGCCAGCAGTTTGGCAGGGGGGGTCCATGGCTACACCTTC. Translation gives CASSLAGGVHGYTF. The J gene is TRBJ1-2, the V gene TRBV12-3 or TRBV12-4; 7 bases fit TRBD1. V shed 3 bases, J shed 6 bases, and the junction held 7 bases outside the gene matches. This CDR3 is 14 amino acids long.

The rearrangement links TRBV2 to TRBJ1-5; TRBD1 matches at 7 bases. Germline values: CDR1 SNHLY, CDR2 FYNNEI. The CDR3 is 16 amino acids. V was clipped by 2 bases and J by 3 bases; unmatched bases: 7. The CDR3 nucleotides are TGTGCCAGCAGTGAAAGGGACAGCGGTCACAATCAGCCCCAGCATTTT. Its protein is CASSERDSGHNQPQHF.

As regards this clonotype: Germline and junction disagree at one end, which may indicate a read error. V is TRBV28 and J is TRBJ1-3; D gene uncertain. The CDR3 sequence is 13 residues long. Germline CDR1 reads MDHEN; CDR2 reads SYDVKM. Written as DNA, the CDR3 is TGTGCCAGCAGTTTTATCGCTGGCAACACCATATATTTT. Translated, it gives CASSFIAGNTIYF.

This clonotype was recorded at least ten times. Here the CDR3 DNA reads TGCAGTGCACCGGGACTAGCGGGGGAGAGCACAGATACGCAGTATTTT. This codes for CSAPGLAGESTDTQYF. The V call is TRBV20-1, the J call TRBJ2-3; 14 nucleotides agree with TRBD2. Germline V gene lookup returns CDR1 DFQATT and CDR2 SNEGSKA (reference sequence). V was pared by 6 bases and J by 0 bases, with 5 bases of the junction left unmatched. This CDR3 has 16 residues.